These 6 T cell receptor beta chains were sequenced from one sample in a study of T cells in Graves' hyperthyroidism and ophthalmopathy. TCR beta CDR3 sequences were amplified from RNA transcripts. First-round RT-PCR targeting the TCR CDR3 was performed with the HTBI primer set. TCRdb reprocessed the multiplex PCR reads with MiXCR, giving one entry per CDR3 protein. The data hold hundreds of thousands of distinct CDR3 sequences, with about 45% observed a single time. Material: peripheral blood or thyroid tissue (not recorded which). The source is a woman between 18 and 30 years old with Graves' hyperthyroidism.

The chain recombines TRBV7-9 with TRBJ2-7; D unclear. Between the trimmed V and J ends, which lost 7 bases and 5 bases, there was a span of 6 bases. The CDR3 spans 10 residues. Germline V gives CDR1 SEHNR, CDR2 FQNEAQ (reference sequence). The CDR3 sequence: CASNEDEQYF. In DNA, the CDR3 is TGTGCCAGCAACGAGGACGAGCAGTACTTC.

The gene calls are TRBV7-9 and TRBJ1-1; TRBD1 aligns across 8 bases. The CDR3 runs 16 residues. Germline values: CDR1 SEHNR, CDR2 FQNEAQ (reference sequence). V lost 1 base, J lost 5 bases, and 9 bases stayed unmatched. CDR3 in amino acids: CASSLDFGTGATEAFF. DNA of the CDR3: TGTGCCAGCAGCTTAGATTTCGGGACAGGCGCTACTGAAGCTTTCTTT.

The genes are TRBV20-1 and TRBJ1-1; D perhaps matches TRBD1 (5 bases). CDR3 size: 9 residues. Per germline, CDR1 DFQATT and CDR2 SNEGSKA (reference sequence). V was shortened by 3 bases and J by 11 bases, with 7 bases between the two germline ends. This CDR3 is CSARGGAFF. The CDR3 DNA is TGCAGTGCTAGGGGGGGGGCTTTCTTT.

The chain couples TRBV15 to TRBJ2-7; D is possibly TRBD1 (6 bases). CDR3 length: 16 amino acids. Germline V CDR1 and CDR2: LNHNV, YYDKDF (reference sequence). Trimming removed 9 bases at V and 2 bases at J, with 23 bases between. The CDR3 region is CATIEGVSPRTYEQYF. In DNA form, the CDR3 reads TGTGCCACGATCGAGGGGGTCTCCCCACGGACCTACGAGCAGTACTTC.

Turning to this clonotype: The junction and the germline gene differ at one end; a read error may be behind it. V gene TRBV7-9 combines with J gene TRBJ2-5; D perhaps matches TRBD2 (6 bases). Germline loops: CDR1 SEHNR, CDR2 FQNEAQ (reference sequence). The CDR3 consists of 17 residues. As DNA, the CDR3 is TGCGCCAGCAGCCAAGAAAGTGGGTCAGGGCGGGGAGAGACCCAGTACTTC. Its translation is CASSQESGSGRGETQYF. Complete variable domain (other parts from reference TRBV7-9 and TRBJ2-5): DTGVSQNPRHKITKRGQNVTFRCDPISEHNRLYWYRQTLGQGPEFLTYFQNEAQLEKSRLLSDRFSAERPKGSFSTLEIQRTEQGDSAMYLCASSQESGSGRGETQYFGPGTRLLVL.

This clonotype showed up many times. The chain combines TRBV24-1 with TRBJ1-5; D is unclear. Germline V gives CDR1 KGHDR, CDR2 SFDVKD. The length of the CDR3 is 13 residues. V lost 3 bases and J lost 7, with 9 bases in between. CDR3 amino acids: CATSDRGQQPQHF. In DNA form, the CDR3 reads TGTGCCACCAGTGATCGCGGCCAACAGCCCCAGCATTTT.